The source of this T cell receptor (beta chain) is a study of T cell responses to AZD1222 COVID-19 vaccine. Findings of the study overall: Among the donors, most were white British and more were female, and clonal diversity was possibly underestimated. Spike-wide coverage was observed for vaccine-associated CD4 TCRs, with dominant responses at 160-218 and 743-854.

With respect to this clone: Its target is not known.

CDR1 is LNHDA, CDR2 SQIVND, per germline (reference sequence). The CDR3 is 13 amino acids. V lost 5 bases to trimming and J lost 12 bases, with 17 bases between them. Measured with immunoSEQ multiplex PCR; TCRdb has only the in-frame clones, and not every one. The sample consists of about 110,000 clones, about nine tenths of them appearing once. V usage is TRBV19 and J usage is TRBJ1-5; D call uncertain. The sequences come from peripheral blood, collected on day 0 of AZD1222 vaccination. The source of this sequence is an adult in good health. The CDR3 region has the DNA TGTGCCAGTAGTGGTGACGACGTTGGTGTCCAGCATTTT. It yields the protein CASSGDDVGVQHF.